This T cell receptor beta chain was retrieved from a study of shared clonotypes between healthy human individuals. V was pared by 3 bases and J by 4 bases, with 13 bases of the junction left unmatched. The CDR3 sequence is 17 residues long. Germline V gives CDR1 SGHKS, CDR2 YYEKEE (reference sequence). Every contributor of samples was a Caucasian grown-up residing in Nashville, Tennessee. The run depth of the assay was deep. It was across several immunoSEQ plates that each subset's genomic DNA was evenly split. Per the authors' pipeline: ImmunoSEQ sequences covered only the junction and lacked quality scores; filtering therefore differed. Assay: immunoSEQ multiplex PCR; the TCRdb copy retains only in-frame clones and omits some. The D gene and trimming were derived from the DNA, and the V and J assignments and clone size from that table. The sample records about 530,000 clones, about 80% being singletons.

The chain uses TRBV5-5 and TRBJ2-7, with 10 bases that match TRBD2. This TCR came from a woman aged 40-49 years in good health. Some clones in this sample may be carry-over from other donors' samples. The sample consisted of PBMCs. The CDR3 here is CASSYEMASGSMYEQYF. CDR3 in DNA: TGTGCCAGCAGCTACGAAATGGCTAGCGGGAGTATGTACGAGCAGTACTTC.